This section outlines one TCR beta chain sequence together with its context. The junction departs from germline at one end; a sequencing error may be responsible. Patients with autoimmune history or systemic immunosuppression were excluded. The CDR3 contains 14 residues. CDR1 MGHRA and CDR2 YSYEKL come from the germline V gene. This record comes from a study of OX40 agonist ivuxolimab in advanced cancers. Overall study context: Enrolled patients in dose escalation had cancers that were hepatocellular carcinoma, melanoma, renal cell or head and neck cancer.

TCRdb's table, derived via immunoSEQ multiplex PCR, lists solely in-frame clones and lacks some. Here the sample spans 30,000 or so clones, 82% being singletons. This clonotype was sampled from an adult with an advanced solid tumor such as melanoma, head and neck, liver or kidney cancer. Sequenced here: CD4+ or CD8+ T cells sorted from blood, sampled in a trial of the OX40 agonist ivuxolimab. The V gene is TRBV4-1, the J gene TRBJ1-2, with D tentatively TRBD1 (5 bases). The CDR3 coding sequence is TGCGCCGGCAGCCAAGATTTCAGGGACTATGGCTACACCTTC. Its protein product is CAGSQDFRDYGYTF.